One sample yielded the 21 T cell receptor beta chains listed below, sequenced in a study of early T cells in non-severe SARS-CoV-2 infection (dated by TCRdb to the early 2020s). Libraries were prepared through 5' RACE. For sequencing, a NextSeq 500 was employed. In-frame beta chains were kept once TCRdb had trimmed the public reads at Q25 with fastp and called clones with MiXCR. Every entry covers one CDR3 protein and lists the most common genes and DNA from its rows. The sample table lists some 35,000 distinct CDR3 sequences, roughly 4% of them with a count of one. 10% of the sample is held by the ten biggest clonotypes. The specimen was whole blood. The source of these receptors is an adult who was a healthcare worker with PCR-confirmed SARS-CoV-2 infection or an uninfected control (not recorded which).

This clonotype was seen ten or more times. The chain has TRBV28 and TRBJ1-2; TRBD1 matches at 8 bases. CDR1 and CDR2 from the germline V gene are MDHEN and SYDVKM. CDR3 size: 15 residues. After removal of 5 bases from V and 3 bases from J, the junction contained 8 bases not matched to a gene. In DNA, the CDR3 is TGTGCCAGCAGTGGAACCGGGACAGGTTACTATGGCTACACCTTC. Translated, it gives CASSGTGTGYYGYTF.

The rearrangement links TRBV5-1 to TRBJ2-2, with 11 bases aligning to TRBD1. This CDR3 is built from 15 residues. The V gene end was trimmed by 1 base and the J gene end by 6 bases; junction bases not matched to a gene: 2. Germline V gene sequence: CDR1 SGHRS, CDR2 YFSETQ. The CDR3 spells CASSLLGQGAGELFF. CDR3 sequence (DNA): TGCGCCAGCAGCTTGCTGGGACAGGGGGCCGGGGAGCTGTTTTTT.

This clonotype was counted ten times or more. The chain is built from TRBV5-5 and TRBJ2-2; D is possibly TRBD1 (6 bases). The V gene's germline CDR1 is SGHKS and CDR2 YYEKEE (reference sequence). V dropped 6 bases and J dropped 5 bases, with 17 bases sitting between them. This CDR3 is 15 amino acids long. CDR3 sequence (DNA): TGTGCCAGCACCCAGCGAGGACAGAATACCGGGGAGCTGTTTTTT. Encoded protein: CASTQRGQNTGELFF.

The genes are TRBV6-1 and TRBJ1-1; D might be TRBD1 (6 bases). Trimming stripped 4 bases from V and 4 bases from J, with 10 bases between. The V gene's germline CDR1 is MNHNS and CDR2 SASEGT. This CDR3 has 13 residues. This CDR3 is CASSGLRGTEAFF. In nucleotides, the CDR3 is TGTGCCAGCAGTGGACTCAGGGGCACTGAAGCTTTCTTT.

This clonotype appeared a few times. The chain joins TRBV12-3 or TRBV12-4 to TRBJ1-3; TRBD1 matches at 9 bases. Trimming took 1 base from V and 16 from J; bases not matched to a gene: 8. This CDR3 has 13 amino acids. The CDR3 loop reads CASSLVGTGPGYF. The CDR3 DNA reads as TGTGCCAGCAGTTTAGTGGGGACAGGGCCAGGCTATTTT.

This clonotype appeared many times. The DNA of the CDR3 is TGTGCCACCATGACTAGCGGCACAGATACGCAGTATTTT. Residues: CATMTSGTDTQYF. The chain employs TRBV24-1 and TRBJ2-3, with 8 bases that match TRBD2. Germline V gives CDR1 KGHDR, CDR2 SFDVKD. V shed 8 bases and J 1 base; nucleotides not matched to a gene: 1. The CDR3 totals 13 residues.

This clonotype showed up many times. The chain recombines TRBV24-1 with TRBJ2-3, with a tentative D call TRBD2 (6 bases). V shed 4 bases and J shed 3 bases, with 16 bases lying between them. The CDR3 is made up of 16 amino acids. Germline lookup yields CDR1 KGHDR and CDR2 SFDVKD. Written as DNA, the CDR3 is TGTGCCACCAGTGACCGATCTAGCGTTGGAACAGATACGCAGTATTTT. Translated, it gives CATSDRSSVGTDTQYF.

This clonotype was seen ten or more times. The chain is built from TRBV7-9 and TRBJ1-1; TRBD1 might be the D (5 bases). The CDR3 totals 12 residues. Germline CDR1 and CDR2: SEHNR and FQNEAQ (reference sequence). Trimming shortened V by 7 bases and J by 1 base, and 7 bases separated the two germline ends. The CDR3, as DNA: TGTGCCAGCACCAGGGAGAACACTGAAGCTTTCTTT. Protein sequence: CASTRENTEAFF.

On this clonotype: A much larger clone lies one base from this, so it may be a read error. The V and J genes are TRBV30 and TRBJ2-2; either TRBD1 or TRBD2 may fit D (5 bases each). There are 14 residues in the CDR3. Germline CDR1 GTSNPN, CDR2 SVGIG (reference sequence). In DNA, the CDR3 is TGTGCCTGGAGTGTGGCAGGGAACACCGGGGTGCTGTTTTTT. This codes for CAWSVAGNTGVLFF.

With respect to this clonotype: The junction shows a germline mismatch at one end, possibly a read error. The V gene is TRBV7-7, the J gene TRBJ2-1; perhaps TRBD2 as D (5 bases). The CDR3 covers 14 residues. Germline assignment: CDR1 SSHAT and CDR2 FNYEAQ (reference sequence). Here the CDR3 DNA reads TGTGCTAGCAGCGCGGACTCACTCAGCAATGAGCAGTTCTTC. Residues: CASSADSLSNEQFF.

The DNA for the CDR3 is TGTGCCAGCAGCTTAGACCCGGGACCGAGGCAGACCCAGTACTTC. It codes for CASSLDPGPRQTQYF. The J gene is TRBJ2-5, the V gene TRBV11-2; D possibly matches TRBD1 or TRBD2 (5 bases each). Germline V CDR1 and CDR2: SGHAT, FQNNGV. The CDR3 is 15 residues long. The ends were cut back, 0 bases at V and 6 bases at J, with 14 bases in the middle.

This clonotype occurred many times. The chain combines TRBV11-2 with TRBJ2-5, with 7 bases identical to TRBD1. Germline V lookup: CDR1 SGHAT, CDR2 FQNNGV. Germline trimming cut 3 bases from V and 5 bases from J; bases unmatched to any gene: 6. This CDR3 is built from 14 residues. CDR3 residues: CASSLYRGVETQYF. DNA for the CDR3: TGTGCCAGCAGCTTGTACAGGGGAGTCGAGACCCAGTACTTC.

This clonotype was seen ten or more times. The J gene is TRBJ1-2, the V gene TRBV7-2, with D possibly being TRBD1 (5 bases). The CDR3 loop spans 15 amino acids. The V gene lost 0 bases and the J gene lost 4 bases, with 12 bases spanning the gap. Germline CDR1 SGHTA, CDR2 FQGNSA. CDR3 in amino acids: CASSLAGGFSYGYTF. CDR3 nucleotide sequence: TGTGCCAGCAGCTTAGCCGGGGGGTTTAGCTATGGCTACACCTTC.

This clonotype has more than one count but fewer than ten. CDR3 nucleotides: TGCGCCAGCAGCCAAGAAACTAGCGGGAGTCACGAGCAGTACTTC. This translates into CASSQETSGSHEQYF. J is TRBJ2-7 and V is TRBV4-3; the match to TRBD2 covers 11 bases. Germline V gives CDR1 LGHNA, CDR2 YSLEER. The ends lost 0 bases at V and 5 bases at J; junction bases unmatched: 3. The CDR3 loop spans 15 amino acids.

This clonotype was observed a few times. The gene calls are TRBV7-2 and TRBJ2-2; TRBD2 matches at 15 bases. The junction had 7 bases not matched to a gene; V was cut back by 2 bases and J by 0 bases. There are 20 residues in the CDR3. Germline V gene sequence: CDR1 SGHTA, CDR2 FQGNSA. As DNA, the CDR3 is TGTGCCAGCAGCTTACGTCTGGGACTAGCGGGAGGCCCGAACACCGGGGAGCTGTTTTTT. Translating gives CASSLRLGLAGGPNTGELFF. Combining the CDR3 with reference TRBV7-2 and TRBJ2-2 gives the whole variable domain GAGVSQSPSNKVTEKGKDVELRCDPISGHTALYWYRQSLGQGLEFLIYFQGNSAPDKSGLPSDRFSAERTGGSVSTLTIQRTQQEDSAVYLCASSLRLGLAGGPNTGELFFGEGSRLTVL.

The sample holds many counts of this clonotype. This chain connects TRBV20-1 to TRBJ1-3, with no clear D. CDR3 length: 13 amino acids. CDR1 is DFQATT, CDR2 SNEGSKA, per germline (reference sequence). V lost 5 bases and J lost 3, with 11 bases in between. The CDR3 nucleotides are TGCAGTGCTCCGGAGACATTTGGAAACACCATATATTTT. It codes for CSAPETFGNTIYF.

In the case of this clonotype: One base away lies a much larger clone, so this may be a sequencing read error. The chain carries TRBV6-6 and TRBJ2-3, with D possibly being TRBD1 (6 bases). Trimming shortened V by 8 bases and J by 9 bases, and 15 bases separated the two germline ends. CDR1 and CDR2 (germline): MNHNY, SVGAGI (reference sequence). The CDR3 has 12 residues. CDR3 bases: TGTGCCAGCGGTCGACACAGGGAGACGCAGTATTTT. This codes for CASGRHRETQYF.

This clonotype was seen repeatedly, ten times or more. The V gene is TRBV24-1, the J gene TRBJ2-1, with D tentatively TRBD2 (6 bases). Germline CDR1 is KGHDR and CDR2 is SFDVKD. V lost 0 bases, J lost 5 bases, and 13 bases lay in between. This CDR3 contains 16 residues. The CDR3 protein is CATSDLSAGQNNEQFF. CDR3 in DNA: TGTGCCACCAGTGATTTGTCGGCGGGGCAGAACAATGAGCAGTTCTTC.

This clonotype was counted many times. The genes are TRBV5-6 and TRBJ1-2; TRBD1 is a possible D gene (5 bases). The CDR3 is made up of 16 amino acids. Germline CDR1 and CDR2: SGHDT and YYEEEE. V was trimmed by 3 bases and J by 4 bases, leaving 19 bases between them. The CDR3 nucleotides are TGTGCCAGCAGCTACTACGGACACTCTCTTGGCTATGGCTACACCTTC. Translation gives CASSYYGHSLGYGYTF.

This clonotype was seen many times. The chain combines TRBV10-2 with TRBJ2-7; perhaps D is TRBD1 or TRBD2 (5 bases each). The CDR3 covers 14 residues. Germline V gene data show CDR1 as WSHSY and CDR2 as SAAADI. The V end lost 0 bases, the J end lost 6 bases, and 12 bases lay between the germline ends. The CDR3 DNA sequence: TGCGCCAGCAGTGAGTCGAGGGGAAGGTCCGAGCAGTACGTC. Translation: CASSESRGRSEQYV.

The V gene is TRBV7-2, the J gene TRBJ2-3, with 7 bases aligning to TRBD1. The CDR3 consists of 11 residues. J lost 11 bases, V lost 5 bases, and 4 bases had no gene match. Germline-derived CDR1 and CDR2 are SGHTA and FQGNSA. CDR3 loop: CASSPRQGQYF. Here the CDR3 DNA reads TGTGCCAGCAGCCCTAGACAGGGGCAGTATTTT.